The 6 T cell receptor beta chains below were found in one sample sequenced in a study of human T cells and chemical hapten exposure. Using its own MiXCR run on the RACE reads, TCRdb lists one record per CDR3 protein. The table includes around 300,000 distinct CDR3 sequences, approximately 7.5% detected once. Specified time point: pre-sensitization, week 0. As to treatment: therapeutic diphenylcyclopropenone sensitization with weekly scalp DPC. Source: whole blood, taken in connection with sensitization to the hapten diphenylcyclopropenone (DPC). These receptors were obtained from a man aged 18 to 29 with alopecia areata. Some clones in this sample may be carry-over from other donors' samples.

This clonotype was detected ten times or more. This chain uses TRBV6-2 or TRBV6-3 with TRBJ1-1; no firm D call. The CDR3 runs to 12 residues. V gave up 8 bases and J gave up 4 bases, with 11 bases separating them. The V gene's germline CDR1 is MNHEY and CDR2 SVGEGT. The CDR3 here is CASSPVGTEAFF. The CDR3, as DNA: TGTGCCAGCTCACCCGTCGGCACTGAAGCTTTCTTT.

Only a few counts were recorded for this clonotype. The V call is TRBV21-1, the J call TRBJ2-5. TRBV21-1 is a pseudogene segment. This CDR3 contains 16 residues. The CDR3 DNA follows: TGTGCCAGCAGCAAGGGTTCTGGTGACCCTTTGGAGACCCAGTACTTC. Its translation: CASSKGSGDPLETQYF.

This clonotype was counted only a few times. The J gene is TRBJ1-1, the V gene TRBV5-1; 9 nucleotides agree with TRBD1. Germline V gene sequence: CDR1 SGHRS, CDR2 YFSETQ. J was trimmed by 6 bases and V by 2 bases; bases with no gene match: 8. This CDR3 is built from 15 residues. CDR3 in amino acids: CASSFRTGVEAEAFF. The CDR3 nucleotides read TGCGCCAGCAGCTTCCGGACAGGGGTCGAGGCTGAAGCTTTCTTT.

This clonotype was counted only a few times. The chain combines TRBV5-1 with TRBJ1-2; unclear D gene. Germline CDR1 reads SGHRS; CDR2 reads YFSETQ. V was shortened by 2 bases and J by 8 bases, with 13 bases between the two germline ends. This CDR3 has 13 amino acids. CDR3 loop: CASSFETSRGYTF. DNA of the CDR3: TGCGCCAGCAGCTTCGAGACCAGTCGGGGCTACACCTTC.

The chain recombines TRBV20-1 with TRBJ1-5; a weak D match, TRBD1 (6 bases). Germline V gene lookup returns CDR1 DFQATT and CDR2 SNEGSKA (reference sequence). CDR3 length: 15 amino acids. V dropped 6 bases and J dropped 4 bases, with 19 bases sitting between them. This CDR3 is CSASFARGGNQPQHF. The CDR3 DNA reads TGCAGTGCCTCCTTCGCCAGGGGAGGGAATCAGCCCCAGCATTTT.

This clonotype was seen a handful of times. The V and J genes are TRBV28 and TRBJ2-1, with D possibly called TRBD1 or TRBD2 (5 bases each). The V end was cut by 8 bases, the J end by 0 bases, with 17 bases between. The CDR3 consists of 16 residues. CDR1 and CDR2 from the germline V gene are MDHEN and SYDVKM. CDR3 DNA: TGTGCCAGCTATCCCCCAGGGACCCTCTCCTACAATGAGCAGTTCTTC. Protein sequence: CASYPPGTLSYNEQFF.